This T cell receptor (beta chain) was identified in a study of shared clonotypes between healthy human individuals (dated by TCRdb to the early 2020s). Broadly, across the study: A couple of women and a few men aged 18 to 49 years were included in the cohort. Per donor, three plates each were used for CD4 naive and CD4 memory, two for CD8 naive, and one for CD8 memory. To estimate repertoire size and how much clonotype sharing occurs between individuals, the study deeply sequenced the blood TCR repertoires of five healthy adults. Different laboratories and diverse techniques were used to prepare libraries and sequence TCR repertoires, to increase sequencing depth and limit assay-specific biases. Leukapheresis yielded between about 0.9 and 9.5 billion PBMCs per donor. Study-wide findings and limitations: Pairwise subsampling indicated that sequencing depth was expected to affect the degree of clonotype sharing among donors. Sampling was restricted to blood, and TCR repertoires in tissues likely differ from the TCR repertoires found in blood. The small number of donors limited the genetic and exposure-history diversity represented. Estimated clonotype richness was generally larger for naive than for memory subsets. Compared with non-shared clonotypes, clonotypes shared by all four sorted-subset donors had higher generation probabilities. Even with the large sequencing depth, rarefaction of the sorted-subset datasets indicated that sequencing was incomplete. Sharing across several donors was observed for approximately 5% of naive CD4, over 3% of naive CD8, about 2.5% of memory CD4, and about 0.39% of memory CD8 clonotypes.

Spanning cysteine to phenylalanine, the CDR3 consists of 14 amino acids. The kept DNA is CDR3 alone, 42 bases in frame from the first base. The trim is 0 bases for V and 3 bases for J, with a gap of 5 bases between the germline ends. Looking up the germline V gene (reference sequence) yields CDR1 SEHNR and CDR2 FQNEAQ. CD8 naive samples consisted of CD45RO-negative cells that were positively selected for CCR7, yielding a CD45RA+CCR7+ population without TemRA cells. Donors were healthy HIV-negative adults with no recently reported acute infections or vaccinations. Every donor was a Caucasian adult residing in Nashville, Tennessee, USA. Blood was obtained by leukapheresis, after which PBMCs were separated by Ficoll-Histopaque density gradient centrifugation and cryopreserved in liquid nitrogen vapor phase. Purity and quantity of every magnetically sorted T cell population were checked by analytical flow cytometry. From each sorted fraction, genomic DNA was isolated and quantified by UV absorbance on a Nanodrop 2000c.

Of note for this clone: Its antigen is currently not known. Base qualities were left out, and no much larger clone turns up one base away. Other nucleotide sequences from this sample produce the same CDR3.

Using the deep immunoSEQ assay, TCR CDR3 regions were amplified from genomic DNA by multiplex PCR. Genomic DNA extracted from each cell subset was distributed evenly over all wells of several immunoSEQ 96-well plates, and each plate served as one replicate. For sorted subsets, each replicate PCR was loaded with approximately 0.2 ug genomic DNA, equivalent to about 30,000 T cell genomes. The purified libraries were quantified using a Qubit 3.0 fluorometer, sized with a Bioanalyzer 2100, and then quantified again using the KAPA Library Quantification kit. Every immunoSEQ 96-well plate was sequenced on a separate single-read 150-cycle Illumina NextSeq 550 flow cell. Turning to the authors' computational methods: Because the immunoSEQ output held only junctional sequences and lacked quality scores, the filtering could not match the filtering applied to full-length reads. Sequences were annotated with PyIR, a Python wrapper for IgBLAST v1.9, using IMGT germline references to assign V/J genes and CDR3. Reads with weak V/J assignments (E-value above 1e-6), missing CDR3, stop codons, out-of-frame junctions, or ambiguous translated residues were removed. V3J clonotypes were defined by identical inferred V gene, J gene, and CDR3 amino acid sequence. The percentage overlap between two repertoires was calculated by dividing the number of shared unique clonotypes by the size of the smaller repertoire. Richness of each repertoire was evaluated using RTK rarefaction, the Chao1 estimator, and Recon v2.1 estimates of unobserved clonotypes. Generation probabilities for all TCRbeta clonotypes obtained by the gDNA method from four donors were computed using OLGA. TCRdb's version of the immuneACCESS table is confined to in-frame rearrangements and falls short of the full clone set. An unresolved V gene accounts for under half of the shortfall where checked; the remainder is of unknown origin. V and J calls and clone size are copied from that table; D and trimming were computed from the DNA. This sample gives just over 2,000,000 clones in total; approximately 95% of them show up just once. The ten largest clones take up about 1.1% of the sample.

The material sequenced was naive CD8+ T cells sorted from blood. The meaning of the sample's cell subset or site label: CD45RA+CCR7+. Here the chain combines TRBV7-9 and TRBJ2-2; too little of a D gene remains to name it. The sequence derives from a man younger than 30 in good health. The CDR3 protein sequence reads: CASSLALDTGELFF. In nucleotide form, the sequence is TGTGCCAGCAGCTTAGCTTTGGACACCGGGGAGCTGTTTTTT.